Detailed here is one T cell receptor (beta chain). Its specificity is not known. This entry is derived from a study of cytomegalovirus exposure and HLA in healthy donors. Study context: For the roughly 400 genotyped donors, about 81% fell within the Caucasian-associated ancestry cluster. Study findings and constraints: In a later analysis, a missense DCLRE1C variant was linked to TCR beta V- and J-gene trimming. Most of the TCR beta V segments (in an earlier analysis) were productive either about 87% or about 30% of the time.

With 60 Vbeta and 13 Jbeta primers, the PCR was carried out. Sequencing used immunoSEQ multiplex PCR; TCRdb keeps in-frame clones, though not all of them. Of more than 80,000 clones listed, 63% are singletons. The CDR3 sequence is 15 residues long. V shed 3 bases and J shed 3 bases, with 15 bases lying between them. Per the germline V gene, CDR1 is SGHNT and CDR2 is YYREEE (reference sequence). Sequenced input: PBMCs. The V call is TRBV5-4, the J call TRBJ1-2; the D gene is possibly TRBD1 (6 bases). The TCR comes from a woman aged 40-49 years in good health and CMV-seropositive. The DNA of the CDR3 is TGTGCCAGCAGCTCCCCGGGGGGCGGTGACTATGGCTACACCTTC. Translating it yields CASSSPGGGDYGYTF.